This T cell receptor beta chain was captured by sequencing in a study of T cells after yellow fever vaccination. Study summary: Fractions of limited cellularity were prepared by means of SMART-Seq v4 Ultra Low Input.

This clonotype was seen ten or more times. Its cognate antigen is unknown. This CDR3 is built from 16 residues. V was clipped by 1 base and J by 5 bases; unmatched bases: 9. Germline CDR1 and CDR2: SEHNR and FQNEAQ (reference sequence). Study-wide points: Abundant clonotypes from the bulk population could contaminate FACS-sorted repertoires.

A 5'RACE template-switching step, the method used to make TCR cDNA, added a universal primer site and UMIs. TCRdb fed the 5' RACE reads into MiXCR, producing one record per CDR3 protein. The data show 150,000 to 200,000 distinct CDR3 sequences, approximately 9.9% seen once. The sequence was collected from a young man who received the YFV17D yellow fever vaccine. The rearrangement joins TRBV7-9 to TRBJ2-7; 9 nucleotides line up with TRBD1. Here the sequenced sample was CD8+ T cells sorted from PBMCs, taken 45 days after the yellow fever booster vaccination. The CDR3 reads CASSLVEDRGWDEQYV. CDR3 in DNA: TGTGCCAGCAGCTTAGTTGAGGACAGGGGCTGGGACGAGCAGTACGTC.